This T cell receptor beta chain was sequenced for a study of Graves' ophthalmopathy and Graves' hyperthyroidism listed by TCRdb under 2018. Turning to the overall study: Peripheral blood samples were taken at the time of initial diagnosis, before any treatment was given. After sampling, hyperthyroidism patients received methimazole starting at 30 mg daily, and ophthalmopathy patients received high-dose intravenous methylprednisolone. In total, some 140 blood samples were TCR-sequenced: approximately 42 ophthalmopathy, some 72 hyperthyroidism and roughly 17 hyperthyroidism-to-ophthalmopathy patients. To explore V-J signatures that distinguish ophthalmopathy from hyperthyroidism, a discovery set of 90 to 100 patients was enrolled, made up of 43 with ophthalmopathy and some 58 with stable hyperthyroidism. The study used TCR beta repertoire signatures to distinguish Graves' ophthalmopathy from Graves' hyperthyroidism and to predict progression to ophthalmopathy. T-cell repertoires of thyroid tissue and blood were compared in five or six hyperthyroidism patients. The roughly 94 discovery patients were randomly split 7:3 into training and test sets. For independent validation, a separate cohort was made up of 18 hyperthyroidism patients plus 17 patients who later progressed from hyperthyroidism to ophthalmopathy. Here is what the overall study found, with its caveats: In cross-validation, the 13-signature model distinguished ophthalmopathy from stable hyperthyroidism with approximately 88% sensitivity and approximately 81% specificity, and in the test set the corresponding values were approximately 80% and 75%. In validation, the model predicted ophthalmopathy progression with more than 70% sensitivity and 72.22% specificity; some 13 predicted patients were CT-confirmed with GO in a median of approximately six months. Most expanded thyroid clonotypes with a frequency above 0.001 also appeared in blood, which suggests that blood repertoires may reflect the immune response in the thyroid. Sample size was not statistically predetermined, and group allocation was not concealed from the investigators.

TCR beta CDR3 regions were amplified from RNA transcripts for repertoire sequencing. A first-round RT-PCR used HTBI primers with the Qiagen OneStep RT-PCR kit, followed by a second-round multiplex PCR, size selection and purification. Libraries were sequenced on an Illumina HiSeq2000 using paired-end 100 bp reads. In the source study's methods: SOAPnuke was used to process the reads, removing any read that contained adapters or uncalled bases, had a mean Phred below 15, or lacked an exact match to the constant primer or identifier. COPE v1.2.5 was used to merge high-quality paired reads. Unique nucleotide sequences were defined as clonotypes and aligned to IMGT TRB V, D and J references using MiTCR v1.1. The analysis was limited to V-J combinations with a frequency above 0.0001, which together covered more than 99% of repertoires. For each V-J combination, a TCR clonal expansion and chaos score was defined as the ratio of F50 clonal expansion to chaos observed in the TCRdist matrix. Welch's t-statistics and random forest were used to reduce the features to about 12 V-J combinations, which were then used as input to a naive Bayes classifier. The similarity between thyroid and blood repertoires was quantified using the Morisita-Horn index. TCRdb redid the processing of the public reads, applying fastp at Q25 and MiXCR, and retained in-frame beta chains. Identical CDR3 protein sequences are pooled into one entry, listed with their most common genes and DNA. For this entry, the V and J calls and clone size follow TCRdb and not the study's own pipeline. The sample contains hundreds of thousands of distinct CDR3 sequences, approximately 21% of them found a single time. The top ten clones comprise roughly 3.2% of the sample.

This clonotype occurred many times. No antigen is known for it. Base qualities are not provided; no much larger clone lies one nucleotide away. Trimming removed 7 bases from V and 1 base from J, leaving 11 bases between the germline ends. CDR1 SGHTA and CDR2 FQGNSA were looked up in the germline V gene. Measured from the cysteine to the phenylalanine, the CDR3 is 13 residues long. Only the CDR3 region is kept as DNA, spanning 39 bases read in frame from base 1. A patient counted as having stable hyperthyroidism if there was no progression to ophthalmopathy within 18 months of follow-up. Hyperthyroidism patients were newly diagnosed, were aged 18 to 65 years, and had a disease duration under 2 months. Patients with other autoimmune diseases, uncontrolled infections, pregnancy or lactation were excluded from the study. Clinical symptoms, serum thyroxine, TRAb, thyroid ultrasound and orbital computed tomography formed the basis of the diagnosis. Ficoll-Paque density gradient centrifugation was used to isolate PBMCs from around 9.1 ml of fresh peripheral blood. Trizol reagent was used to extract the total RNA, and its quality was then checked on an Agilent 2100 Bioanalyzer.

Recombination linked TRBV7-2 to TRBJ2-7, with the D gene uncertain. The TCR sequence derives from a young woman with stable Graves' hyperthyroidism. Donor details come from another sample of the same person, matched by shared clones. Specimen: peripheral blood. DNA sequence: TGTGCCAGCACCCCTACGTGGTCCTACGAGCAGTACTTC. Translated, this gives CASTPTWSYEQYF.